This note documents a single T cell receptor (beta chain) sequence. Its target is unknown. Libraries were prepared by immunoSEQ multiplex PCR; TCRdb keeps only in-frame clonotypes and omits some of them. This sample has about 2.2 million clones, with around 93% found just once. V lost 3 bases and J lost 2; bases outside the gene matches: 3. Per the germline V gene, CDR1 is SGHDT and CDR2 is YYEEEE. This CDR3 contains 14 residues. The entry originates in a study of shared clonotypes between healthy human individuals. Study-level results: Of the naive CD4 clonotypes, around 4.8% were shared across several donors. The researchers took only blood, and tissue repertoires probably look different. Rarefaction gave evidence that sorted-subset sequencing remained incomplete despite large depth.

Naivety among CD8 cells was defined by CD45RO negativity and positive CCR7 selection, thereby excluding terminally differentiated effector memory CD45RA+ cells. The sample comprised naive CD8+ T cells from PBMCs. V usage is TRBV5-6 and J usage is TRBJ2-3; TRBD2 matches 7 bases. This sequence originates from a young man in good health. Some clones in this sample may be carry-over from other donors' samples. CDR3 DNA: TGTGCCAGCAGCTCCCGGGGGGTCACAGATACGCAGTATTTT. The encoded protein is CASSSRGVTDTQYF.